Sequencing of this TCR beta chain was carried out in a study of blood T cell repertoires in COVID-19. Overall study context: Both acute and convalescent COVID-19 samples were obtained from the United States, Italy and Spain. PBMCs, B-cell-depleted T cells, or T cells provided the cDNA or gDNA that made up the material.

Original data processing: Amplification of reference gene primers was used by the study to estimate nucleated cell counts. The repertoire was sequenced with immunoSEQ multiplex PCR; TCRdb's copy has only in-frame clones and lacks some. V, J and clone size were drawn from that table, and D and trimming were deduced from the DNA. This sample has over 400,000 clones, with 85% to 90% found just once. Patients of the Seattle cohort, enrolled during active infection, were followed longitudinally. V lost 4 bases, J lost 2 bases, and 3 bases stayed unmatched. The germline V gene has CDR1 SGHNT and CDR2 YYREEE (reference sequence). This CDR3 region has 15 residues.

The specimen was peripheral blood. The TCR was taken from a woman aged 45-60 years with COVID-19, enrolled during active disease. The chain has TRBV5-4 and TRBJ2-1; 10 nucleotides line up with TRBD1. The CDR3 spells CASSPGQGAYNEQFF. As DNA, the CDR3 is TGTGCCAGCAGCCCCGGACAGGGGGCCTACAATGAGCAGTTCTTC.